This T cell receptor beta chain is from a study of T cells in localized non-small cell lung cancer. Study results and limitations: Adjacent uninvolved lung tissue had the highest T cell clonality, exceeding tumor. There was an association of higher blood T cell density with longer overall survival.

With V trimmed by 5 bases and J by 7 bases, 6 bases remained unmatched. There are 14 residues in the CDR3. Looked up from germline, CDR1 is SEHNR and CDR2 is FQNEAQ (reference sequence). Produced via immunoSEQ multiplex PCR; TCRdb's table is partial and in-frame only. The data contain tens of thousands of clones, under 90% of them singletons. Worth noting for this clone: The antigen remains unidentified.

The chain combines TRBV7-9 with TRBJ2-1, with 9 bases fitting TRBD2. This clonotype was sampled from a male donor at least 60 years old with stage II lung adenocarcinoma. The sample was peripheral blood mononuclear cells, taken before any cancer treatment. The CDR3 sequence: CASSVAGGLNEQFF. CDR3 in DNA: TGTGCCAGCAGCGTGGCGGGAGGGCTGAATGAGCAGTTCTTC.